This TCR beta chain was observed in a study of blood T cells in healthy people across ages. General study points: Total diversity from one million sequenced T cells was likely underestimated. Diversity was higher, and naive CD4+ cells more numerous, in long-lived donors than in aged donors.

Samples had at least 7 million PBMCs isolated from them. Concerning this clonotype itself: As yet, its antigen is unknown.

Germline V lookup: CDR1 SGHNT, CDR2 YYREEE (reference sequence). The CDR3 consists of 15 residues. Between the trimmed V and J ends, which lost 2 bases and 5 bases, there was a span of 13 bases. A second PCR, run for about 6 to 11 cycles, used a sample-barcoded 5' primer plus a J-beta primer mix. MiXCR, applied by TCRdb to the 5' RACE reads, yields one record per CDR3 protein. The sample shows approximately 1.5 million distinct CDR3 sequences, about 35% of them seen only once. The chain has TRBV5-4 and TRBJ1-4; perhaps TRBD1 as D (6 bases). This sequence originates from a woman aged 25 to 39 in good health. Material for sequencing was blood. CDR3 loop: CASSLGGKGNEKLFF. The CDR3 bases are TGTGCCAGCAGCTTAGGGGGGAAAGGAAATGAAAAACTGTTTTTT.